The next 5 T cell receptor beta chains were all read from a single sample in a study of identical twins. TCRdb ran MiXCR on the 5' RACE reads and lists one entry per CDR3 protein. Found here are about 570,000 distinct CDR3 sequences, just under 10% of them singletons; the top ten hold around 3.1%. This sample was shared with a second study, whose subject was yellow fever vaccine responses in identical twins.

Sample: PBMCs. The receptor source for this set is a woman younger than 30 in good health.

The gene calls are TRBV7-2 and TRBJ2-7, with D tentatively TRBD1 (6 bases). The CDR3 is made up of 15 amino acids. The V end was cut by 6 bases, the J end by 2 bases, with 17 bases between. CDR1 and CDR2 from the germline V gene are SGHTA and FQGNSA. The CDR3 coding sequence is TGTGCCAGCAGATTTAGCTCGGACAGAGCCTACGAGCAGTACTTC. Translating it yields CASRFSSDRAYEQYF. The full variable domain, its missing parts supplied by reference TRBV7-2 and TRBJ2-7, is GAGVSQSPSNKVTEKGKDVELRCDPISGHTALYWYRQSLGQGLEFLIYFQGNSAPDKSGLPSDRFSAERTGGSVSTLTIQRTQQEDSAVYLCASRFSSDRAYEQYFGPGTRLTVT.

This clonotype was detected a few times. V and J are TRBV21-1 and TRBJ2-1; the table's D call, TRBD2, has no DNA check behind it. TRBV21-1 is reported as a pseudogene. This CDR3 spans 16 amino acids. CDR3 sequence reads: CASSPLAGGPHNEQFF. CDR3 nucleotides: TGTGCCAGCAGTCCCTTAGCGGGAGGCCCCCACAATGAGCAGTTCTTC.

This clonotype was observed at least ten times. V and J are TRBV28 and TRBJ2-3; weak D call: TRBD1 (7 bases). Trimming stripped 8 bases from V and 5 bases from J, with 17 bases between. The germline gives CDR1 MDHEN, CDR2 SYDVKM. The CDR3 runs 14 residues. The CDR3 loop reads CASEGPGGLDTQYF. The CDR3 bases are TGTGCCAGCGAGGGGCCAGGGGGGCTAGATACGCAGTATTTT.

In this sample, this clonotype turned up a few times. The chain employs TRBV5-5 and TRBJ2-1; D might be TRBD2 (6 bases). Per the germline V gene, CDR1 is SGHKS and CDR2 is YYEKEE (reference sequence). The CDR3 loop spans 12 amino acids. V lost 5 bases and J 5 bases, leaving 8 bases between the germline ends. The CDR3 DNA is TGTGCCAGCAGTTCGGGGGACAATGAGCAGTTCTTC. Protein sequence: CASSSGDNEQFF.

This clonotype was picked up many times. The genes are TRBV7-8 and TRBJ1-4; 8 positions agree with TRBD1. In germline, CDR1 is SGHVS, CDR2 FQNEAQ. The CDR3 spans 15 residues. Germline trimming cut 1 base from V and 7 bases from J; bases unmatched to any gene: 5. The CDR3 sequence: CASSLETGEREKLFF. The CDR3 DNA reads as TGTGCCAGCAGCTTAGAGACAGGGGAACGTGAAAAACTGTTTTTT.